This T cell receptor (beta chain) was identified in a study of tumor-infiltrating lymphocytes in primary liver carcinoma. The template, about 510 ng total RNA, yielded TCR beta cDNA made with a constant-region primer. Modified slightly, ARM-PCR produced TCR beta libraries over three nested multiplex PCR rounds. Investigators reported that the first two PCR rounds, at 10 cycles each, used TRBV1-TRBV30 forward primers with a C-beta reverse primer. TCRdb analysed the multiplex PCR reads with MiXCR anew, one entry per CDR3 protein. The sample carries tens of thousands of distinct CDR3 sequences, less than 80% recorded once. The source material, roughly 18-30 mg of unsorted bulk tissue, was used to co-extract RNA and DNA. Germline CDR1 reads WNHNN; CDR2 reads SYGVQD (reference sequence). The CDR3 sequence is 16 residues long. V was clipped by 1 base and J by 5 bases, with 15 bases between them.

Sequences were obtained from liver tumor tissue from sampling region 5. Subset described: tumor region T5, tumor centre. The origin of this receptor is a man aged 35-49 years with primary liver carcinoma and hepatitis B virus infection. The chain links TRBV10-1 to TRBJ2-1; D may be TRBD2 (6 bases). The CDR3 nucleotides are TGCGCCAGCAGTGAGTTGAGTCCCGGGAGAAACAATGAGCAGTTCTTC. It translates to CASSELSPGRNNEQFF.